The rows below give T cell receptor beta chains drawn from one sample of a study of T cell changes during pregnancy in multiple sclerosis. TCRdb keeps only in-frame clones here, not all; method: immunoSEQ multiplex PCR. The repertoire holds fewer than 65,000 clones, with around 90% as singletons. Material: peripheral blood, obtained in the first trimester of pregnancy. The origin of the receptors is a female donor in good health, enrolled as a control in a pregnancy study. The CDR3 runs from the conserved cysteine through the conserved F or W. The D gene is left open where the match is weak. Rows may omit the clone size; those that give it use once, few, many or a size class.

CDR3: CASSQQTGVGTIYF
DNA: TGTGCCAGTAGTCAGCAGACGGGGGTGGGCACCATATATTTT
size: .
J: TRBJ1-3
V: TRBV19
D: .
length: 14

CDR3: CASRRTSGGVDTQYF
DNA: TGTGCCAGCAGGCGGACTAGCGGGGGGGTGGATACGCAGTATTTT
size: .
J: TRBJ2-3
V: TRBV5-4
D: TRBD2
length: 15

CDR3: CASSQRWTGVEQETQYF
DNA: TGCGCCAGCAGCCAAAGATGGACAGGTGTGGAGCAAGAGACCCAGTACTTC
size: .
J: TRBJ2-5
V: TRBV4-1
D: TRBD1
length: 17

CDR3: CASSLTGELFF
DNA: TGTGCCAGCAGCCTCACCGGGGAGCTGTTTTTT
size: .
J: TRBJ2-2
V: TRBV7-9
D: .
length: 11

CDR3: CASSEVEGNTIYF
DNA: TGTGCCAGCAGTGAAGTAGAGGGAAACACCATATATTTT
size: .
J: TRBJ1-3
V: TRBV6-1
D: .
length: 13

CDR3: CASSLGGTENSPLHF
DNA: TGCGCCAGCAGCTTGGGGGGGACAGAGAATTCACCCCTCCACTTT
size: .
J: TRBJ1-6
V: TRBV5-1
D: TRBD1
length: 15

CDR3: CASSWRTSGWETQYF
DNA: TGTGCCAGCAGCTGGAGGACTAGCGGCTGGGAGACCCAGTACTTC
size: .
J: TRBJ2-5
V: TRBV2
D: TRBD2
length: 15

CDR3: CAISFDRGRGNEKLFF
DNA: TGTGCCATCAGTTTCGACAGGGGGCGCGGGAATGAAAAACTGTTTTTT
size: .
J: TRBJ1-4
V: TRBV10-3
D: TRBD1
length: 16

CDR3: CASRTGQYGYTF
DNA: TGTGCCAGCAGGACAGGCCAATATGGCTACACCTTC
size: .
J: TRBJ1-2
V: TRBV25-1
D: .
length: 12

CDR3: CASRGLSNTGELFF
DNA: TGTGCCAGCAGGGGACTATCGAACACCGGGGAGCTGTTTTTT
size: .
J: TRBJ2-2
V: TRBV6-5
D: TRBD2
length: 14

CDR3: CASSHLTGTYEQYF
DNA: TGCGCCAGCAGCCATTTGACGGGGACCTACGAGCAGTACTTC
size: .
J: TRBJ2-7
V: TRBV4-1
D: .
length: 14

CDR3: CASKTSGLGTGELFF
DNA: TGTGCCAGTAAAACTAGCGGACTTGGCACCGGGGAGCTGTTTTTT
size: .
J: TRBJ2-2
V: TRBV19
D: TRBD2
length: 15

CDR3: CAWSRDRVSPLHF
DNA: TGTGCCTGGAGTCGGGACAGGGTCTCACCCCTCCACTTT
size: .
J: TRBJ1-6
V: TRBV30
D: TRBD1
length: 13

CDR3: CASALGQGSQPQHF
DNA: TGTGCTAGTGCCTTGGGGCAGGGCAGTCAGCCCCAGCATTTT
size: once
J: TRBJ1-5
V: TRBV12-5
D: .
length: 14

CDR3: CASSVGVAGEKETQYF
DNA: TGTGCCAGCAGCGTAGGGGTAGCGGGAGAGAAAGAGACCCAGTACTTC
size: .
J: TRBJ2-5
V: TRBV9
D: TRBD2
length: 16

CDR3: CASSATGGLNEQFF
DNA: TGTGCCAGCAGCGCGACAGGGGGGCTGAATGAGCAGTTCTTC
size: .
J: TRBJ2-1
V: TRBV7-9
D: TRBD1
length: 14

CDR3: CASNGRGLNTEAFF
DNA: TGTGCCAGCAATGGCAGGGGATTGAACACTGAAGCTTTCTTT
size: .
J: TRBJ1-1
V: TRBV2
D: .
length: 14

CDR3: CASSLEQGWYNEQFF
DNA: TGCGCCAGCAGCTTGGAGCAGGGATGGTACAATGAGCAGTTCTTC
size: .
J: TRBJ2-1
V: TRBV5-1
D: .
length: 15

CDR3: CASSVATGVGETQYF
DNA: TGTGCCAGCAGCGTTGCGACAGGGGTGGGAGAGACCCAGTACTTC
size: .
J: TRBJ2-5
V: TRBV27
D: TRBD1
length: 15

CDR3: CASSLDGTDQETQYF
DNA: TGTGCCAGCAGCTTAGACGGGACAGACCAAGAGACCCAGTACTTC
size: once
J: TRBJ2-5
V: TRBV7-3
D: TRBD1
length: 15

CDR3: CAISDGKGGRAGANVLTF
DNA: TGTGCCATCAGTGACGGAAAAGGGGGTCGCGCTGGGGCCAACGTCCTGACTTTC
size: once
J: TRBJ2-6
V: TRBV10-3
D: .
length: 18

CDR3: CASSLWRGGYIQETQYF
DNA: TGCGCCAGCAGCTTGTGGAGGGGCGGCTACATTCAAGAGACCCAGTACTTC
size: .
J: TRBJ2-5
V: TRBV5-1
D: .
length: 17

CDR3: CASSLAANYNEQFF
DNA: TGTGCCAGCAGTCTAGCGGCCAACTACAATGAGCAGTTCTTC
size: .
J: TRBJ2-1
V: TRBV6-1
D: TRBD2
length: 14

CDR3: CASSQGGIGNTEAFF
DNA: TGCGCCAGCAGCCAAGGCGGGATCGGGAACACTGAAGCTTTCTTT
size: .
J: TRBJ1-1
V: TRBV4-3
D: .
length: 15

CDR3: CASSRDIPTEAFF
DNA: TGTGCCAGTAGTAGGGACATCCCCACTGAAGCTTTCTTT
size: .
J: TRBJ1-1
V: TRBV19
D: .
length: 13

CDR3: CASMQDRGLMYTGELFF
DNA: TGTGCCAGTATGCAGGACAGGGGGCTTATGTACACCGGGGAGCTGTTTTTT
size: .
J: TRBJ2-2
V: TRBV19
D: TRBD1
length: 17

CDR3: CASSGRTSGRATGELFF
DNA: TGTGCCAGCAGCGGACGGACTAGCGGGAGGGCGACCGGGGAGCTGTTTTTT
size: .
J: TRBJ2-2
V: TRBV9
D: TRBD2
length: 17

CDR3: CASSSGRNQPQHF
DNA: TGTGCCAGCAGTTCCGGGAGGAATCAGCCCCAGCATTTT
size: once
J: TRBJ1-5
V: TRBV6-5
D: .
length: 13

CDR3: CASRSTGLGYEQYF
DNA: TGTGCCAGCAGATCGACGGGACTCGGCTACGAGCAGTACTTC
size: once
J: TRBJ2-7
V: TRBV27
D: .
length: 14

CDR3: CASSSFQGAHGYTF
DNA: TGTGCCAGCAGTTCGTTTCAGGGGGCCCATGGCTACACCTTC
size: .
J: TRBJ1-2
V: TRBV6-5
D: TRBD1
length: 14

CDR3: CSNLRDRVRHEQFF
DNA: TGCAGCAACCTCCGGGACAGGGTTAGGCATGAGCAGTTCTTC
size: few
J: TRBJ2-1
V: TRBV29-1
D: TRBD1
length: 14

CDR3: CASSQAGGSSGNTIYF
DNA: TGCGCCAGCAGCCAAGCCGGGGGAAGCTCTGGAAACACCATATATTTT
size: .
J: TRBJ1-3
V: TRBV4-3
D: .
length: 16

CDR3: CASSLVPGGTDTQYF
DNA: TGTGCCAGCAGCTTAGTACCGGGGGGCACAGATACGCAGTATTTT
size: .
J: TRBJ2-3
V: TRBV7-2
D: .
length: 15

CDR3: CASSVGPQETQYF
DNA: TGTGCCAGCAGCGTAGGGCCACAAGAGACCCAGTACTTC
size: .
J: TRBJ2-5
V: TRBV9
D: .
length: 13

CDR3: CASSYSYYNEQFF
DNA: TGTGCCAGCAGTTACTCGTACTACAATGAGCAGTTCTTC
size: .
J: TRBJ2-1
V: TRBV6-5
D: .
length: 13

CDR3: CASRQGQTSNLMNTEAFF
DNA: TGTGCCAGCAGACAGGGACAGACAAGCAATCTAATGAACACTGAAGCTTTCTTT
size: .
J: TRBJ1-1
V: TRBV7-8
D: TRBD1
length: 18

CDR3: CASSEPTLTGNYGYTF
DNA: TGTGCCAGCAGTGAACCCACCCTCACAGGGAACTATGGCTACACCTTC
size: .
J: TRBJ1-2
V: TRBV25-1
D: .
length: 16

CDR3: CASSIRTGPYEQFF
DNA: TGTGCCAGTAGTATAAGGACAGGGCCTTATGAGCAGTTCTTC
size: .
J: TRBJ2-1
V: TRBV19
D: TRBD1
length: 14

CDR3: CASGAPGETEAFF
DNA: TGTGCCAGCGGTGCCCCAGGGGAAACTGAAGCTTTCTTT
size: .
J: TRBJ1-1
V: TRBV7-9
D: .
length: 13

CDR3: CASSSGVSEQYF
DNA: TGTGCCAGCAGCTCAGGGGTCAGCGAGCAGTACTTC
size: .
J: TRBJ2-7
V: TRBV5-5
D: .
length: 12

CDR3: CASRGTSGSNTGELFF
DNA: TGTGCCAGCAGGGGGACTAGCGGGAGCAACACCGGGGAGCTGTTTTTT
size: .
J: TRBJ2-2
V: TRBV28
D: TRBD2
length: 16

CDR3: CASRPTGIAQYF
DNA: TGTGCCAGCAGACCGACAGGGATTGCGCAGTATTTT
size: .
J: TRBJ2-3
V: TRBV6-6
D: TRBD1
length: 12

CDR3: CSVRAREGETQYF
DNA: .
size: .
J: TRBJ2-5
V: TRBV29-1
D: .
length: 13

CDR3: CASSIGRSYEQYF
DNA: TGTGCCAGTAGTATAGGGCGGTCCTACGAGCAGTACTTC
size: .
J: TRBJ2-7
V: TRBV19
D: .
length: 13

CDR3: CASSPTLAEAFF
DNA: TGTGCCAGCAGCCCAACGTTAGCTGAAGCTTTCTTT
size: .
J: TRBJ1-1
V: TRBV7-9
D: .
length: 12

CDR3: CASSPGTGEVNEQFF
DNA: TGTGCCAGCAGCCCCGGGACAGGGGAGGTCAATGAGCAGTTCTTC
size: .
J: TRBJ2-1
V: TRBV5-8
D: TRBD1
length: 15

CDR3: CASSLLTGVGEQYF
DNA: TGTGCCAGCAGCTTACTAACAGGGGTGGGGGAGCAGTACTTC
size: .
J: TRBJ2-7
V: TRBV11-3
D: TRBD1
length: 14

CDR3: CASRQRGGLNTEAFF
DNA: TGTGCCAGCAGACAAAGGGGGGGGCTAAACACTGAAGCTTTCTTT
size: .
J: TRBJ1-1
V: TRBV13
D: .
length: 15

CDR3: CASSPGQGDYGYTF
DNA: TGTGCCAGCAGCCCCGGACAGGGAGACTATGGCTACACCTTC
size: .
J: TRBJ1-2
V: TRBV9
D: TRBD1
length: 14

CDR3: CASSQVSRGGYTF
DNA: TGCGCCAGCAGCCAAGTATCTCGGGGAGGCTACACCTTC
size: .
J: TRBJ1-2
V: TRBV4-3
D: .
length: 13

CDR3: CASSFWTGGEETQYF
DNA: TGTGCCAGCAGCTTCTGGACAGGGGGAGAAGAGACCCAGTACTTC
size: once
J: TRBJ2-5
V: TRBV7-9
D: TRBD1
length: 15

CDR3: CASSLSVAGGDEQFF
DNA: TGTGCCAGCAGCTTGTCGGTAGCGGGAGGAGATGAGCAGTTCTTC
size: .
J: TRBJ2-1
V: TRBV5-6
D: TRBD2
length: 15